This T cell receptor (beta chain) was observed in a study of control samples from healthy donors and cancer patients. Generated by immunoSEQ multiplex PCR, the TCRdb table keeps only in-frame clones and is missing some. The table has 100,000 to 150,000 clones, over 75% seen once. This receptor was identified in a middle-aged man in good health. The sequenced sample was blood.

The CDR3 loop is CASSRTGTPSDYGYTF. DNA for the CDR3: TGCGCCAGCAGCCGGACAGGGACCCCCTCCGACTATGGCTACACCTTC. The V gene is TRBV4-1, the J gene TRBJ1-2; TRBD1 matches 8 bases. This CDR3 region has 16 residues. V was pared by 4 bases and J by 3 bases, with 10 bases of the junction left unmatched. CDR1 is MGHRA, CDR2 YSYEKL, per germline.